The rows below give T cell receptor beta chains drawn from one sample of a study of cytomegalovirus exposure and HLA in healthy donors. Measured with immunoSEQ multiplex PCR; TCRdb has only the in-frame clones, and not every one. The sample comprises about 220,000 clones, more than 65% of which are singletons, and approximately 1.9% rests with the top ten. The sample consisted of PBMCs. All receptors come from a woman under 40 in good health and CMV-seronegative. Both conserved end residues are part of each CDR3. The D gene is left open where the match is weak. Expanded clones are given a class, and other clones once, few, many or no size at all.

D | J | V | size | DNA | CDR3
- | TRBJ1-2 | TRBV5-6 | - | TGTGCCAGCAGCTTAGGGGGAAACTATGGCTACACCTTC | CASSLGGNYGYTF
- | TRBJ2-2 | TRBV6-5 | - | TGTGCCAGCAGGGACAGTGCGAACACCGGGGAGCTGTTTTTT | CASRDSANTGELFF
TRBD2 | TRBJ2-1 | TRBV7-3 | - | TGTGCCAGCAGCCTCCGGACTAGCGGACCTAACAATGAGCAGTTCTTC | CASSLRTSGPNNEQFF
- | TRBJ1-5 | TRBV5-1 | - | TGCGCCAGCAGCTTGTTCAGGACAACCCTCAATCAGCCCCAGCATTTT | CASSLFRTTLNQPQHF
- | TRBJ2-5 | TRBV7-3 | few | TGTGCCAGCAGCTTAGGCAGGGATGAGACCCAGTACTTC | CASSLGRDETQYF
- | TRBJ2-7 | TRBV5-1 | - | TGCGCCAGCAGCACCGGTACAGGGTCCTACGAGCAGTACTTC | CASSTGTGSYEQYF
- | TRBJ1-2 | TRBV30 | - | - | CTWSVQTNYGCTF
- | TRBJ1-1 | TRBV11-3 | few | TGTGCCAGCAGCCCGGGGGGAATGAACACTGAAGCTTTCTTT | CASSPGGMNTEAFF
TRBD1 | TRBJ1-2 | TRBV30 | - | TGTGCCTGGACCGCAGGACAGGGGCTCGATGGCTACACCTTC | CAWTAGQGLDGYTF
- | TRBJ1-6 | TRBV5-4 | - | TGTGCCAGCAGCTTGGGGGTGGGGGCAGGGTCACCCCTCCACTTT | CASSLGVGAGSPLHF
- | TRBJ2-1 | TRBV18 | few | TGTGCCAGCTCACCACCGATCCAGGCCTCCTACAATGAGCAGTTCTTC | CASSPPIQASYNEQFF
- | TRBJ2-7 | TRBV6-1 | - | TGTGCCAGCAGTGAAGTGTTTTTGGCTAGCTACTCCTACGAGCAGTACTTC | CASSEVFLASYSYEQYF
TRBD2 | TRBJ2-1 | TRBV7-9 | - | TGTGCCAGCAGCCTCCAGGGTGGACGGGAGGGAGGCTACAATGAGCAGTTCTTC | CASSLQGGREGGYNEQFF
- | TRBJ2-5 | TRBV4-1 | - | TGCGCCAGCCGGAGGGGGGGGGCAGAGACCCAGTACTTC | CASRRGGAETQYF
- | TRBJ1-4 | TRBV6-5 | few | TGTGCCAGCAGCTACTCCCGGGGGACGGGGGAAAAACTGTTTTTT | CASSYSRGTGEKLFF
- | TRBJ1-2 | TRBV25-1 | few | TGTGCCAGCACCTCCGGGGGGGTGCAGGGCTACACCTTC | CASTSGGVQGYTF
- | TRBJ2-7 | TRBV27 | - | TGTGCCAGCAGTTTATCAGCGGAAGCCTACGAGCAGTACTTC | CASSLSAEAYEQYF
- | TRBJ1-6 | TRBV5-1 | - | TGCGCCAGCAGCTTGGGGACACCTAATTCACCCCTCCACTTT | CASSLGTPNSPLHF
- | TRBJ2-3 | TRBV6-5 | - | TGTGCCAGCAGTTACTCGGAGCTAGCTGGAAATACGCAGTATTTT | CASSYSELAGNTQYF
TRBD2 | TRBJ2-7 | TRBV6-1 | few | TGTGCCAGCAGTGGGGGGGAGGGCTACGAGCAGTACTTC | CASSGGEGYEQYF
TRBD2 | TRBJ2-1 | TRBV13 | few | TGTGCCAGCAGCCGCCGGAGTACTAGCGGGATCGATAATGAGCAGTTCTTC | CASSRRSTSGIDNEQFF
TRBD1 | TRBJ1-2 | TRBV6-1 | - | TGTGCCAGCAGTTCGGCAGGGGGCTATGGCTACACCTTC | CASSSAGGYGYTF
- | TRBJ1-4 | TRBV5-1 | - | TGCGCCAGCAGCTTGGGTACAGGTCCCGAAAAACTGTTTTTT | CASSLGTGPEKLFF
- | TRBJ2-2 | TRBV7-9 | - | TGTGCCAGCAGCCCCCCCCCGCGGGGCGGGAACACCGGGGAGCTGTTTTTT | CASSPPPRGGNTGELFF
TRBD2 | TRBJ2-1 | TRBV5-4 | - | TGTGCCAGCAGCGCGACTAGCGGGGGGGCGGGTGAGCAGTTCTTC | CASSATSGGAGEQFF
TRBD2 | TRBJ2-1 | TRBV19 | - | TGTGCCAGTAGTCAATATAGCGGGACGGTCTCCTACAATGAGCAGTTCTTC | CASSQYSGTVSYNEQFF
TRBD1 | TRBJ2-1 | TRBV4-1 | - | TGCGCCAGCAGCCACCCTGGGACAGTCAATGAGCAGTTCTTC | CASSHPGTVNEQFF
TRBD1 | TRBJ2-2 | TRBV9 | once | TGTGCCAGCAGCGGTCATGGGACAGACTACACCGGGGAGCTGTTTTTT | CASSGHGTDYTGELFF
TRBD1 | TRBJ1-4 | TRBV11-2 | - | TGTGCCAGCAGCTTGGGTACAGGGGGCGCTGGGGAAAAACTGTTTTTT | CASSLGTGGAGEKLFF
TRBD1 | TRBJ1-5 | TRBV5-6 | - | TGTGCCAGCAGCTTGGGGGGGGACAGGGCAGACCAGCCCCAGCATTTT | CASSLGGDRADQPQHF
- | TRBJ2-3 | TRBV9 | - | TGTGCCAGCAGTACCGGGGTCCTCGTCACAGATACGCAGTATTTT | CASSTGVLVTDTQYF
- | TRBJ1-3 | TRBV6-6 | - | TGTGCCAGCAGTTTCCGGGACAACTCTGGAAACACCATATATTTT | CASSFRDNSGNTIYF
TRBD2 | TRBJ2-3 | TRBV18 | once | TGTGCCAGCTCACCCCCGGGAGCGGGGGAGGAGAAGTATTTT | CASSPPGAGEEKYF
TRBD1 | TRBJ2-7 | TRBV29-1 | - | TGCAGCGTAACAGGGACGGGACAGGCCTACGAGCAGTACTTC | CSVTGTGQAYEQYF
TRBD1 | TRBJ2-1 | TRBV5-1 | once | TGCGCCAGCAGCTTACCTGGACAGGGGAGACCTAGGACCTCTGGGTACAATGAGCAGTTCTTC | CASSLPGQGRPRTSGYNEQFF
TRBD2 | TRBJ2-3 | TRBV29-1 | - | TGCAGCGTTCAAGCTAGCGGGGGGAAAGCTAGCACAGATACGCAGTATTTT | CSVQASGGKASTDTQYF
- | TRBJ2-6 | TRBV19 | few | TGTGCCAGTAGGTTCACTGGGGCCAACGTCCTGACTTTC | CASRFTGANVLTF